Listed below are T cell receptor beta chains from one sample, sequenced in a study of Graves' ophthalmopathy and Graves' hyperthyroidism. One entry per CDR3 protein results from TCRdb running MiXCR on the multiplex PCR reads. The table has hundreds of thousands of distinct CDR3 sequences, approximately 22% seen once. The sample comprised peripheral blood. The source of these receptors is a woman aged 18-29 years with stable Graves' hyperthyroidism. Some clones in this sample may be carry-over from other donors' samples. Both conserved end residues are part of each CDR3. A D gene is named only where the DNA matches it firmly. A clone size is listed for some rows: how often the clone was seen (once, few, many), or a class if it is expanded.

>-|-|TRBV12-3/TRBV12-4|TRBJ1-2
TGTGCCAGCAGTTTACTCCTCCCGGCGGGGAGCTATGGCTACACCTTC
CASSLLLPAGSYGYTF
>-|few|TRBV4-2|TRBJ1-2
TGTGCCAGCAGCCAATTCGAGCCGACCTGGGGAGGGGACTATGGCTACACCTTC
CASSQFEPTWGGDYGYTF
>TRBD2|-|TRBV11-2|TRBJ2-7
TGTGCCAGCAGCTTAGTTAGCGGGGGAGAGGTATACGTGCAGTACTTC
CASSLVSGGEVYVQYF
>-|many|TRBV30|TRBJ1-2
TGTGCCTGGAGAGATCCGGGAACCCGGGGCTATGGCTACACCTTC
CAWRDPGTRGYGYTF
>TRBD1|many|TRBV4-1|TRBJ1-3
TGCGCCAGCAGCCCCAGGGGGTTTTATGGAAACACCATATATTTT
CASSPRGFYGNTIYF
>-|many|TRBV7-9|TRBJ2-7
TGTGCCAGCAGCTCTGACAGAAAGTTCTCCTACGAGCAGTACTTC
CASSSDRKFSYEQYF
>TRBD2|many|TRBV12-3/TRBV12-4|TRBJ2-7
TGTGCCAGCAGTCACAGAAACCTGAAAGCGGGGAGTACCTACGAGCAGTACTTC
CASSHRNLKAGSTYEQYF
>-|-|TRBV11-1|TRBJ1-1
TGTGCCAGCAGCTTAGCGCTGGGGACGGGGGGCACTGAAGCTTTCTTT
CASSLALGTGGTEAFF
>-|-|TRBV6-2/TRBV6-3|TRBJ2-7
TGTGCCAGCAGTTTAGGACAGCTTAGGTACGAGCAGTACTTC
CASSLGQLRYEQYF
>-|many|TRBV20-1|TRBJ2-7
TGCAGTGCTAGAGATGGGGGCGGCGGGGTATACGAGCAGTACTTC
CSARDGGGGVYEQYF
>-|-|TRBV27|TRBJ2-3
TGTGCCAGCAGTTTACGTTTCTTGTATAGCACAGATACGCAGTATTTT
CASSLRFLYSTDTQYF
>TRBD1|-|TRBV30|TRBJ1-1
TGTGCCTGGAACCCCGGGAGGACAGGGGGCTGGAGCACTGAAGCTTTCTTT
CAWNPGRTGGWSTEAFF
>-|-|TRBV29-1|TRBJ1-1
TGCAGCGTCTTCAGGGCCACTGATGCTTTCTTT
CSVFRATDAFF
>-|many|TRBV15|TRBJ2-5
TGTGCCACCAGCAGAGGTGTTGGCGGTCGACCCCAGTACTTC
CATSRGVGGRPQYF
>-|many|TRBV10-2|TRBJ2-5
TGCGCCAGCAGTGGGACTTCAGCCCCCCAAGAGACCCAGTACTTC
CASSGTSAPQETQYF
>-|many|TRBV4-1|TRBJ1-6
TGCGCCAGCAGCCAAAGGGTGGAGTATAATTCACCCCTCCACTTT
CASSQRVEYNSPLHF
>TRBD1|few|TRBV20-1|TRBJ1-1
TGCAGTGCTAAGACAGGGGGACGTCTTGAAGCTTTCTTT
CSAKTGGRLEAFF
>-|many|TRBV7-9|TRBJ2-7
TGTGCCAGCAGCTTGAATCGCGACGGCTCCTACGAGCAGTACTTC
CASSLNRDGSYEQYF
>TRBD2|once|TRBV12-3/TRBV12-4|TRBJ2-5
TGTGCCAGCAGCCAAGGACTGGCTAGCGGGGTGAAGACCCAGTACTTC
CASSQGLASGVKTQYF
>-|many|TRBV11-1|TRBJ2-7
TGTGCCAGCAGCCCGAGCTTTGGGCCCCGTGGCGCCGAGCAGTACTTC
CASSPSFGPRGAEQYF
>TRBD1|many|TRBV20-1|TRBJ2-7
TGCAGTGCACCTAGACCGGGACAGGGGAACGAGCAGTACTTC
CSAPRPGQGNEQYF
>-|-|TRBV3-1|TRBJ2-7
TGTGCCAGCAGCCAAGATCGGGGCAGGCCCTACGAGCAGTACTTC
CASSQDRGRPYEQYF
>-|many|TRBV7-9|TRBJ1-6
TGTGCCAGCAGCCCAGACACGTATCTTAATTCACCCCTCCACTTT
CASSPDTYLNSPLHF
>-|many|TRBV28|TRBJ2-5
TGTGCCAGCAGTTCCCCCCTCTGGACAGAAACTTTCCAAGAGACCCAGTACTTC
CASSSPLWTETFQETQYF
>-|many|TRBV24-1|TRBJ2-2
TGTGCCACCAGTGACCCCAGGTCACACACCGGGGAGCTGTTTTTT
CATSDPRSHTGELFF
>TRBD1|many|TRBV6-1|TRBJ1-2
TGTGCCAGCTCCGGGGGGACAGGGACCAACTATGGCTACACCTTC
CASSGGTGTNYGYTF
>-|-|TRBV4-2|TRBJ1-2
TGTGCCAGCAGCCAAGAAACTCAACTAGCTAACTATGGTTACACCTTC
CASSQETQLANYGYTF
>-|few|TRBV6-2/TRBV6-3|TRBJ1-5
TGTGCCAGCAGTCCCCCCTCCCTCTGGGGGCCCCAGCATTTT
CASSPPSLWGPQHF